This T cell receptor beta chain was observed in a study of T cell responses to AZD1222 COVID-19 vaccine (dated by TCRdb to 2020 to 2023). Turning to the overall study: TCR sequencing was performed for 230 to 250 trial participants, of whom roughly 200 were given two doses of AZD1222 and around 25 were given two doses of MenACWY control vaccine. Trial participants were enrolled into age subgroups of 18-55, 56-69 and 70-plus years, which contained approximately 150, 30 and 60 TCR-sequenced participants, respectively. Overall study results and their limits: A significant rise in spike-specific TCR breadth and depth was observed after two AZD1222 doses relative to day 0 and relative to MenACWY recipients. Conclusions about previously exposed vaccinees are limited because only six or seven AZD1222 recipients were SARS-CoV-2 seropositive at baseline. In the small 56-69-year group, the increase in depth fell short of significance, most likely because of low power. CD4 TCRs associated with the vaccine covered the entire spike protein, and the dominant responses were in regions 160-218 and 743-854. Participants were mostly white British, with more females than males. The authors suggested clonal diversity may have been underestimated. No day 14 peak-response samples were available, so repertoires were characterized only after the peak T cell response. Reportedly, almost half of the unique spike-specific TCRs recognized epitopes lying outside the regions that are mutated in the B.1.351 and B.1.1.7 variants.

Comment on this clone: Its binding antigen is unknown. Base qualities are not at hand, and no much larger clone is one base apart.

Spanning cysteine to phenylalanine, the CDR3 consists of 16 amino acids. Only the CDR3 DNA stays, 48 bases, in frame from base 1. Looking up the germline V gene (reference sequence) yields CDR1 SGHNT and CDR2 YYREEE. V is pared back by 4 bases and J by 3 bases, with 20 bases lying between the germline termini. In light of the paper, this sample's time point label describes: baseline before first vaccination. This specimen's treatment or condition label, interpreted: meningococcal conjugate vaccine given as trial control. Vaccinee samples came from UK trials COV001 and COV002, including a single-blind randomized controlled phase 2/3 trial of AZD1222 (ChAdOx1 nCoV-19) in healthy adults. For TCRbeta chain sequencing, PBMC samples were collected from trial participants at day 0 and at day 28 after the second dose. The CDR3 regions of human TCRbeta chains were analyzed by immunosequencing. In the paper's pipeline: Repertoire TCRs were checked for matches against a reference library of SARS-CoV-2-specific TCRs that had been generated using the MIRA antigen-specificity platform. Breadth meant the fraction of unique TCRs that were SARS-CoV-2-associated, whereas depth meant the fraction of total T cells that were SARS-CoV-2-associated. Using the MIRA data, each spike-specific TCR was mapped to the spike region that the TCR reacts to and placed in a CD4 or CD8 class. Log10-transformed breadth and depth values were compared by one-way ANOVA with Sidak's multiple comparisons tests. TCRdb mirrors the immuneACCESS table, restricted to in-frame sequences. Some clones are absent from its copies; in checked studies, under half trace to an unresolved V gene, and the reason for the others is unknown. V and J calls and clone size are given by that table; D and trimming were obtained from the DNA. This sample gives around 90,000 clones in total; 90% to 95% of them show up just once. The ten largest clones add up to around 5.2% of the sample.

The TCR comes from an adult in good health. This chain joins TRBV5-4 to TRBJ2-7, with TRBD2 as a weak D call on 6 bases. The source material was peripheral blood, sampled on day 0 of MenACWY control vaccination. The CDR3 reads CASSPGSVSGLYEQYF. The bases read TGTGCCAGCAGCCCGGGGTCGGTCAGCGGGCTCTACGAGCAGTACTTC.